The T cell receptor beta chain described here comes from a study of technical replicates of blood from a few donors. V was cut by 5 bases and J by 5 bases, with 7 bases left in between. Germline CDR1 is MNHNY and CDR2 is SVGAGI (reference sequence). The CDR3 extends over 12 amino acids. This table comes from immunoSEQ multiplex PCR, and its TCRdb copy is limited to in-frame clones, with some not included. The sample lists tens of thousands of clones, 95% occurring once. This chain links TRBV6-6 with TRBJ2-1; no reliable D call. This receptor was taken from a human donor in good health. The specimen was T cells isolated from PBMCs. The CDR3: CASSPLNNEQFF. CDR3 nucleotide sequence: TGTGCCAGCAGTCCGTTAAACAATGAGCAGTTCTTC.